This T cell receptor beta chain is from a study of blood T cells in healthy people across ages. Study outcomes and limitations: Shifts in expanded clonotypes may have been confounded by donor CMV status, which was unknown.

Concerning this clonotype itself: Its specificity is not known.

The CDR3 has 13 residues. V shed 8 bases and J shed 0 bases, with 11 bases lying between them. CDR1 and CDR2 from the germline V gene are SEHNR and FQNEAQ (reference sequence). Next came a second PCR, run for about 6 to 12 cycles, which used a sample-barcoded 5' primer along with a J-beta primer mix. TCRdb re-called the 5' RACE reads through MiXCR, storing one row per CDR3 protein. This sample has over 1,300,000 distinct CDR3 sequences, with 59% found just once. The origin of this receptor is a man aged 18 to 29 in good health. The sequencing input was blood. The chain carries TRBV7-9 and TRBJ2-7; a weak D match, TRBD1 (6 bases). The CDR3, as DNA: TGTGCCAGCGAGGGGGAAAGCTCCTACGAGCAGTACTTC. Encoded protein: CASEGESSYEQYF. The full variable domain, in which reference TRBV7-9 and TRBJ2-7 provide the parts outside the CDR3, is DTGVSQNPRHKITKRGQNVTFRCDPISEHNRLYWYRQTLGQGPEFLTYFQNEAQLEKSRLLSDRFSAERPKGSFSTLEIQRTEQGDSAMYLCASEGESSYEQYFGPGTRLTVT.